Each of the 28 T cell receptor beta chains below was sequenced from the same sample in a study of T-cell reconstitution after alpha-beta-depleted transplantation in children. The TCRbeta library incorporated unique molecular identifiers. MiXCR was run by TCRdb on the PCR reads, yielding one entry per CDR3 protein. Among about 200,000 distinct CDR3 sequences listed, 6.6% were seen once. Specimen: PBMCs, collected before TCRalphabeta/CD19-depleted stem cell transplant. These receptors were collected from a boy aged 2 to 10 with acute lymphoblastic leukemia, due to receive a stem cell transplant.

This clonotype was counted a few times. The chain employs TRBV7-2 and TRBJ2-7; 10 positions match TRBD2. Per germline, CDR1 SGHTA and CDR2 FQGNSA. J lost 3 bases, V lost 5 bases, and 13 bases had no gene match. This CDR3 has 17 amino acids. CDR3 loop: CASSPTSGWPGGYEQYF. CDR3 DNA sequence: TGTGCCAGCAGCCCGACTAGCGGGTGGCCGGGGGGCTACGAGCAGTACTTC.

This clonotype was observed at least ten times. The germline gene is not matched at one end of the junction; a read error may be the cause. The V gene is TRBV11-2, the J gene TRBJ2-1; 8 nucleotides match TRBD2. The germline gives CDR1 SGHAT, CDR2 FQNNGV. This CDR3 has 13 residues. The CDR3 DNA follows: TGTGCCAGCAGCCCACACGCCGGGGGGGTATTGGTCTTC. As protein: CASSPHAGGVLVF.

This clonotype was seen many times. This rearrangement joins TRBV5-6 to TRBJ2-4; D possibly corresponds to TRBD2 (5 bases). Germline V gene data show CDR1 as SGHDT and CDR2 as YYEEEE. This CDR3 spans 13 amino acids. The ends were cut back, 0 bases at V and 7 bases at J, with 8 bases in the middle. CDR3: CASSLGGGNIQYF. DNA of the CDR3: TGTGCCAGCAGCTTGGGCGGCGGGAACATTCAGTACTTC.

This clonotype was counted ten times or more. V is TRBV7-6 and J is TRBJ2-2, with D maybe TRBD1 (7 bases). The V and J ends lost 1 base and 3 bases respectively, with 15 bases between them. Germline CDR1 is SGHVS and CDR2 is FNYEAQ. This CDR3 comprises 17 residues. CDR3 loop: CASSLVFPRGDTGELFF. The CDR3 DNA reads TGTGCCAGCAGCTTAGTATTTCCCAGGGGGGACACCGGGGAGCTGTTTTTT.

This clonotype was seen repeatedly, ten times or more. The V call is TRBV7-9, the J call TRBJ2-1, with TRBD1 as a possible D gene (7 bases). Trimming stripped 7 bases from V and 9 bases from J, with 10 bases between. Per germline, CDR1 SEHNR and CDR2 FQNEAQ (reference sequence). The CDR3 has 11 amino acids. The CDR3 loop is CASTQGGEQFF. In DNA form, the CDR3 reads TGTGCCAGCACTCAGGGGGGTGAGCAGTTCTTC.

At least ten counts were recorded for this clonotype. The chain links TRBV27 to TRBJ2-1; 9 bases agree with TRBD1. The germline gives CDR1 MNHEY, CDR2 SMNVEV (reference sequence). The CDR3 extends over 15 amino acids. J was trimmed by 2 bases and V by 2 bases; bases with no gene match: 1. CDR3 sequence reads: CASSLGQGPYNEQFF. The DNA for the CDR3 is TGTGCCAGCAGTTTAGGACAGGGGCCCTACAATGAGCAGTTCTTC.

This clonotype was recorded at least ten times. This rearrangement joins TRBV7-2 to TRBJ2-1; 8 bases line up with TRBD1. Germline values: CDR1 SGHTA, CDR2 FQGNSA. The CDR3 runs 15 residues. V lost 2 bases and J lost 4; bases outside the gene matches: 4. The CDR3 reads CASSLTQGGYNEQFF. The CDR3 coding sequence is TGTGCCAGCAGCTTAACACAGGGGGGATACAATGAGCAGTTCTTC.

The rearrangement uses TRBV5-6 and TRBJ1-5; TRBD1 matches at 7 bases. From germline, CDR1 is SGHDT and CDR2 YYEEEE. V lost 2 bases, J lost 3 bases, and 2 bases stayed unmatched. The CDR3 spans 14 residues. This CDR3 reads CASSLQGFNQPQHF. CDR3 sequence (DNA): TGTGCCAGCAGCTTACAGGGGTTCAATCAGCCCCAGCATTTT.

This clonotype was detected many times. The CDR3 nucleotides read TGTGCCAGCAGCTTAGCCGGAGGGGGGACTGAAGCTTTCTTT. It translates to CASSLAGGGTEAFF. The chain couples TRBV7-2 to TRBJ1-1; D may be TRBD1 (6 bases). The V gene lost 0 bases and the J gene lost 5 bases, with 10 bases spanning the gap. The CDR3 spans 14 residues. CDR1 is SGHTA, CDR2 FQGNSA, per germline.

This clonotype was counted a few times. The chain uses TRBV20-1 and TRBJ2-1; 8 nucleotides match TRBD1. Per germline, CDR1 DFQATT and CDR2 SNEGSKA (reference sequence). J was trimmed by 0 bases and V by 8 bases; bases with no gene match: 9. There are 15 residues in the CDR3. The CDR3: CSRAGGQGSYNEQFF. The CDR3 DNA sequence: TGCAGTCGGGCCGGAGGACAGGGCTCCTACAATGAGCAGTTCTTC.

This clonotype has ten or more counts. The chain recombines TRBV3-1 with TRBJ2-6; D gene unclear. CDR3 length: 13 residues. Germline V lookup: CDR1 LGHDT, CDR2 YNNKEL (reference sequence). V lost 6 bases to trimming and J lost 1 base, with 4 bases between them. The CDR3 protein is CASRPSGANVLTF. CDR3 sequence (DNA): TGTGCCAGCAGGCCTTCTGGGGCCAACGTCCTGACTTTC.

This clonotype has a count of ten or more. This chain links TRBV20-1 with TRBJ2-1, with 10 positions matching TRBD2. Germline V CDR1 and CDR2: DFQATT, SNEGSKA (reference sequence). V gave up 5 bases and J gave up 1 base; unmatched junction bases: 14. The CDR3 extends over 18 amino acids. CDR3 region: CSAPRTSGAPISYNEQFF. Written as DNA, the CDR3 is TGCAGTGCTCCCAGAACTAGCGGGGCGCCTATTTCCTACAATGAGCAGTTCTTC.

This clonotype appeared many times. The J gene is TRBJ2-7, the V gene TRBV20-1; possible D gene TRBD2, 6 bases. CDR1 and CDR2 (germline): DFQATT, SNEGSKA (reference sequence). This CDR3 contains 15 residues. The V end lost 0 bases, the J end lost 6 bases, and 18 bases lay between the germline ends. In DNA form, the CDR3 reads TGCAGTGCTAGAGACATGACTAGGGATCCTCTCGAGCAGTACTTC. Its protein is CSARDMTRDPLEQYF.

The rearrangement uses TRBV5-1 and TRBJ2-7, with D perhaps matching TRBD1 (5 bases). Germline assignment: CDR1 SGHRS and CDR2 YFSETQ. The V end was cut by 0 bases, the J end by 2 bases, with 12 bases between. This CDR3 is built from 15 residues. CDR3 sequence reads: CASSLGPGFTYEQYF. The CDR3 nucleotides are TGCGCCAGCAGCTTGGGTCCAGGGTTTACCTACGAGCAGTACTTC. Full variable domain (remainder filled in from reference TRBV5-1 and TRBJ2-7): KAGVTQTPRYLIKTRGQQVTLSCSPISGHRSVSWYQQTPGQGLQFLFEYFSETQRNKGNFPGRFSGRQFSNSRSEMNVSTLELGDSALYLCASSLGPGFTYEQYFGPGTRLTVT.

The sample holds many counts of this clonotype. V is TRBV2 and J is TRBJ2-1; 8 bases align to TRBD1. The junction had 5 bases not matched to a gene; V was cut back by 8 bases and J by 5 bases. This CDR3 has 13 residues. Looked up from germline, CDR1 is SNHLY and CDR2 is FYNNEI. This chain's CDR3 is CASGRTGNNEQFF. CDR3 bases: TGTGCCAGCGGCCGGACAGGGAACAATGAGCAGTTCTTC.

Ten or more counts support this clonotype. This chain joins TRBV20-1 and TRBJ2-2; 9 nucleotides match TRBD2. The CDR3 is made up of 16 amino acids. Germline CDR1 and CDR2: DFQATT and SNEGSKA (reference sequence). V shed 2 bases, J shed 4 bases, and the junction held 8 bases outside the gene matches. The CDR3 nucleotides are TGCAGTGCTAGATTGCTAGCGGGATTAGGCACCGGGGAGCTGTTTTTT. Its translation is CSARLLAGLGTGELFF.

This sequence joins TRBV10-3 and TRBJ2-4, with 8 bases fitting TRBD1. The trim removed 4 bases at V and 1 base at J, leaving 0 bases unmatched. Per germline, CDR1 ENHRY and CDR2 SYGVKD. This CDR3 contains 14 residues. The DNA of the CDR3 is TGTGCCATCAGTGGGACAGGGGCCAAAAACATTCAGTACTTC. This sequence encodes CAISGTGAKNIQYF.

This clonotype was counted ten times or more. CDR3 sequence reads: CASSFSLRALSYEQYF. The CDR3 DNA is TGTGCCAGCAGTTTCAGCCTTCGTGCACTCTCCTACGAGCAGTACTTC. The chain carries TRBV28 and TRBJ2-7; D is undetermined. This CDR3 has 16 residues. Per germline, CDR1 MDHEN and CDR2 SYDVKM. Trimming cost V 3 bases and J 0 bases, with 15 bases left between them. The whole variable domain, filled in from reference TRBV28 and TRBJ2-7, reads DVKVTQSSRYLVKRTGEKVFLECVQDMDHENMFWYRQDPGLGLRLIYFSYDVKMKEKGDIPEGYSVSREKKERFSLILESASTNQTSMYLCASSFSLRALSYEQYFGPGTRLTVT.

This clonotype was counted at least ten times. The chain uses TRBV24-1 and TRBJ2-5; TRBD1 matches 8 bases. The V gene end was trimmed by 3 bases and the J gene end by 2 bases; junction bases not matched to a gene: 4. The germline V gene encodes CDR1 KGHDR and CDR2 SFDVKD. This CDR3 has 15 residues. CDR3 bases: TGTGCCACCAGTGATACCTGGACAGGGCAAGAGACCCAGTACTTC. Translation: CATSDTWTGQETQYF.

This clonotype occurred a few times. V and J are TRBV5-6 and TRBJ2-1; 8 bases fit TRBD1. CDR1 SGHDT and CDR2 YYEEEE come from the germline V gene. The CDR3 is made up of 15 amino acids. The V gene end was trimmed by 2 bases and the J gene end by 2 bases; junction bases not matched to a gene: 3. The CDR3 loop is CASSFGQGAYNEQFF. The CDR3 DNA sequence: TGTGCCAGCAGCTTCGGACAGGGCGCCTACAATGAGCAGTTCTTC.

This clonotype has a count of ten or more. The V call is TRBV28, the J call TRBJ2-3, with TRBD1 matching 7 bases. Trimming at V came to 8 bases and at J to 2 bases, leaving 13 bases not matched to a gene. The CDR3 covers 16 residues. CDR1 is MDHEN, CDR2 SYDVKM, per germline. CDR3 in amino acids: CASPYPPDRYTDTQYF. The CDR3 DNA follows: TGTGCCAGCCCTTATCCCCCGGACAGGTACACAGATACGCAGTATTTT.

This clonotype was detected only a few times. The chain is built from TRBV6-2 or TRBV6-3 and TRBJ2-3, with 8 bases lining up with TRBD1. Per germline, CDR1 MNHEY and CDR2 SVGEGT. The CDR3 extends over 15 amino acids. Trimming took 5 bases from V and 1 from J; bases not matched to a gene: 5. DNA of the CDR3: TGTGCCAGCAGTGGCAGGGGGCCCGGCACAGATACGCAGTATTTT. Translating it yields CASSGRGPGTDTQYF.

The rearrangement links TRBV5-1 to TRBJ1-1; a possible D gene is TRBD1 (6 bases). V gave up 1 base and J gave up 4 bases, with 8 bases separating them. Germline V gene lookup returns CDR1 SGHRS and CDR2 YFSETQ. The CDR3 has 13 amino acids. CDR3 sequence (DNA): TGCGCCAGCAGCTTGCCCAGGGGCACTGAAGCTTTCTTT. Its translation: CASSLPRGTEAFF.

This clonotype has ten or more counts. The V gene is TRBV6-1, the J gene TRBJ2-2; possibly TRBD1 for D (5 bases). With 6 bases removed from V and 6 bases from J, the gap between germline ends came to 14 bases. The CDR3 sequence is 14 residues long. Germline V gene data show CDR1 as MNHNS and CDR2 as SASEGT. CDR3 region: CASRSTGWSGELFF. The CDR3 DNA reads TGTGCCAGCAGGTCTACAGGATGGTCCGGGGAGCTGTTTTTT.

This clonotype was seen at least ten times. This rearrangement joins TRBV9 to TRBJ2-7; D assignment may be TRBD1 or TRBD2 (5 bases each). Germline V gene lookup returns CDR1 SGDLS and CDR2 YYNGEE. Trimming pared 1 base from V and 6 bases from J, leaving 14 bases between. The length of the CDR3 is 14 residues. The DNA for the CDR3 is TGTGCCAGCAGCGTATGGGGGAACGCGGTCGAGCAGTACTTC. This gives the protein CASSVWGNAVEQYF.

This clonotype was counted many times. The rearrangement links TRBV7-6 to TRBJ2-2; 8 nucleotides match TRBD2. V trimming: 4 bases; J trimming: 4 bases; junction bases outside the gene matches: 17. The CDR3 runs to 19 residues. Germline CDR1 SGHVS, CDR2 FNYEAQ. The CDR3 protein is CASSSSGLASTHRTGELFF. The CDR3, as DNA: TGTGCCAGCAGCTCGTCCGGACTAGCTTCAACTCATCGCACCGGGGAGCTGTTTTTT.

In its sample, this clonotype was seen many times. Mismatch with germline at one junction end may stem from a read error. The chain links TRBV10-3 to TRBJ2-1; D is undetermined. The CDR3 has 12 residues. Germline loops: CDR1 ENHRY, CDR2 SYGVKD. CDR3 loop: CAISEMGYEEFF. In nucleotides, the CDR3 is TGTGCCATCAGTGAGATGGGGTATGAGGAGTTCTTC.

This clonotype was seen more than once but under ten times. V and J are TRBV18 and TRBJ1-1; perhaps TRBD1 as D (5 bases). Germline V gene sequence: CDR1 KGHSH, CDR2 LQKENI. V was cut by 11 bases and J by 0 bases, with 13 bases left in between. The CDR3 is 13 amino acids. In nucleotides, the CDR3 is TGTGCCGGAAGAGGGGACCTGAACACTGAAGCTTTCTTT. Residues: CAGRGDLNTEAFF.